The source of this TCR beta chain is a study of cytomegalovirus exposure and HLA in healthy donors. Study-wide results and caveats: The authors assumed roughly uniform sequencing depth across donors for presence/absence analyses. When analyzed later, a missense DCLRE1C variant was found to be linked to TCR beta V- and J-gene trimming.

CDR1 and CDR2 from the germline V gene are LGHNA and YNFKEQ. The CDR3 has 15 residues. V lost 4 bases to trimming and J lost 0 bases, with 12 bases between them. Turning to this clone: Its matching antigen is unknown.

A multiplex PCR was run with 60 Vbeta primers and 13 Jbeta primers. TCRdb's copy holds only in-frame clones and misses some; the assay was immunoSEQ multiplex PCR. This listing includes fewer than 40,000 clones. The chain joins TRBV4-2 to TRBJ1-1, with D possibly TRBD1 on 6 matching bases. The sample taken for sequencing was PBMCs. The clonotype originates from a woman between 40 and 50 years old in good health and CMV-seropositive. The CDR3 here is CASSLVGGVNTEAFF. The CDR3 region has the DNA TGTGCCAGCAGCCTAGTAGGGGGGGTGAACACTGAAGCTTTCTTT.